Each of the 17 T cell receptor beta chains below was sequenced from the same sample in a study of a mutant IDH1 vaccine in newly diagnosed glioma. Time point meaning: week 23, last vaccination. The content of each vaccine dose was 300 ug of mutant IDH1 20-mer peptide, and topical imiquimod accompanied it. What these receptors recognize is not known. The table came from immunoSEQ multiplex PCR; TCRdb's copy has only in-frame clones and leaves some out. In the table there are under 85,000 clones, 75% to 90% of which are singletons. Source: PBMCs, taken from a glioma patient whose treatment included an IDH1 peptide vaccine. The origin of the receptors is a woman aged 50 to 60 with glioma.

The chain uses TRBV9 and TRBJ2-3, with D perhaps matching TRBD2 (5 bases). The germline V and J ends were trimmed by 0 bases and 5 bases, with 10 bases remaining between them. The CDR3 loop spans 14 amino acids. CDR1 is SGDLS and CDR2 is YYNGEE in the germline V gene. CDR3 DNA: TGTGCCAGCAGCGTAGTAAGCGCGGGAGATACGCAGTATTTT. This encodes CASSVVSAGDTQYF.

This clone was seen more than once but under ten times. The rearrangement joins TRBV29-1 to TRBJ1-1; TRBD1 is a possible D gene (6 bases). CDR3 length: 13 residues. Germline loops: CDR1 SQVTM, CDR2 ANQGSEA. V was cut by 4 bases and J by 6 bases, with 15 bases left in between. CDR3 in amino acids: CSVGAGRGAEAFF. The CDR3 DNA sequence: TGCAGCGTTGGAGCGGGCAGGGGAGCTGAAGCTTTCTTT.

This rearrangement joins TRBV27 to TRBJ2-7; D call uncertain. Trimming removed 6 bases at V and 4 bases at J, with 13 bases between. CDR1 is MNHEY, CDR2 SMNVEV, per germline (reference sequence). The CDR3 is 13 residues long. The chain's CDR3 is CASRRAGLYEQYF. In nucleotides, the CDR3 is TGTGCCAGCAGGAGAGCAGGATTATACGAGCAGTACTTC.

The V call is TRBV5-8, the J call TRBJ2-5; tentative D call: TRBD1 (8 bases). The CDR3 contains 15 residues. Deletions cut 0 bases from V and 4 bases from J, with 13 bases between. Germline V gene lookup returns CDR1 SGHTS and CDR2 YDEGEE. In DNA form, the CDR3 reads TGTGCCAGCAGCTTGGGGACAGGGAGGGGAGAGACCCAGTACTTC. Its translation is CASSLGTGRGETQYF.

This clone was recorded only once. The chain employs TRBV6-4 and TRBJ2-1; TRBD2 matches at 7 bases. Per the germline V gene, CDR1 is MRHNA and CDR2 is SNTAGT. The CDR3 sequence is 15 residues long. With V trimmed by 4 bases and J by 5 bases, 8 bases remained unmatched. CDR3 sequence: CASSGDSGLDNEQFF. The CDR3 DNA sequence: TGTGCCAGCAGTGGGGATAGCGGGCTAGACAATGAGCAGTTCTTC.

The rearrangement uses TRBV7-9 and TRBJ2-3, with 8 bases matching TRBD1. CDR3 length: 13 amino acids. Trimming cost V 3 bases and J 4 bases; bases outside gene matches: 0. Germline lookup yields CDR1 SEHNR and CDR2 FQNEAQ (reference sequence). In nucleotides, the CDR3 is TGTGCCAGCAGCTTGACAGGGGCAGATACGCAGTATTTT. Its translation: CASSLTGADTQYF.

The CDR3 coding sequence is TGCGCCAGCAGCCACTCGGACAGGGGCTACGAGCAGTACTTC. Protein product: CASSHSDRGYEQYF. The rearrangement uses TRBV4-1 and TRBJ2-7, with 9 bases lining up with TRBD1. The J segment lost 3 bases and the V segment lost 3 bases, leaving 3 bases of the junction unmatched. CDR3 length: 14 residues. The germline V gene has CDR1 MGHRA and CDR2 YSYEKL.

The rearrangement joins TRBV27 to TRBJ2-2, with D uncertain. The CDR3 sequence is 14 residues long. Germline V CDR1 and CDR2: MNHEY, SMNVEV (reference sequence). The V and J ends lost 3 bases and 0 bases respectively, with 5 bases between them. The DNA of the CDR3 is TGTGCCAGCAGTTTGGGTACGAACACCGGGGAGCTGTTTTTT. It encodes CASSLGTNTGELFF.

In DNA form, the CDR3 reads TGTGCCAGCACCTACAGCCAGGCCACAGATACGCAGTATTTT. This sequence encodes CASTYSQATDTQYF. This chain joins TRBV27 and TRBJ2-3; D ambiguous. Germline V gene sequence: CDR1 MNHEY, CDR2 SMNVEV (reference sequence). There are 14 residues in the CDR3. The V end lost 7 bases, the J end lost 2 bases, and 13 bases lay between the germline ends.

The chain's CDR3 is CASSGGERDSSYEQYF. The CDR3 bases are TGTGCCAGCAGTGGGGGGGAAAGAGATTCATCCTACGAGCAGTACTTC. The chain joins TRBV28 to TRBJ2-7; 7 nucleotides line up with TRBD2. The germline gives CDR1 MDHEN, CDR2 SYDVKM. The CDR3 has 16 residues. The J segment lost 1 base and the V segment lost 5 bases, leaving 11 bases of the junction unmatched.

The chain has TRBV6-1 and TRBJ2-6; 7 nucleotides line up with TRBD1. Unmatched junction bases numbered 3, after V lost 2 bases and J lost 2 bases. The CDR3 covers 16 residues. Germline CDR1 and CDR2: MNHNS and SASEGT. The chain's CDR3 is CASSERGPAGANVLTF. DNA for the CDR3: TGTGCCAGCAGTGAAAGGGGGCCTGCTGGGGCCAACGTCCTGACTTTC.

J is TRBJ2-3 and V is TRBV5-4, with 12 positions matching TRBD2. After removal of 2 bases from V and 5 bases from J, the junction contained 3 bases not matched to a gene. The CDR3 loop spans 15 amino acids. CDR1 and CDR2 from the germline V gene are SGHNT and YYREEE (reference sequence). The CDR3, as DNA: TGTGCCAGCAGCTTTCCGGGACTAGCGGGAGATACGCAGTATTTT. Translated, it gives CASSFPGLAGDTQYF. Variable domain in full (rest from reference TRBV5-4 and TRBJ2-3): ETGVTQSPTHLIKTRGQQVTLRCSSQSGHNTVSWYQQALGQGPQFIFQYYREEENGRGNFPPRFSGLQFPNYSSELNVNALELDDSALYLCASSFPGLAGDTQYFGPGTRLTVL.

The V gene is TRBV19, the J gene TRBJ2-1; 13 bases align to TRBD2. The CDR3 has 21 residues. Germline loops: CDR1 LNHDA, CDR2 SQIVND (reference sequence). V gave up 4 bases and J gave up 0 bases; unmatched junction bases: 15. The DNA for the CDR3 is TGTGCCAGTAGTACGCGATATGCCTTGGGACTAGCGGGAAGCTCCTACAATGAGCAGTTCTTC. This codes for CASSTRYALGLAGSSYNEQFF.

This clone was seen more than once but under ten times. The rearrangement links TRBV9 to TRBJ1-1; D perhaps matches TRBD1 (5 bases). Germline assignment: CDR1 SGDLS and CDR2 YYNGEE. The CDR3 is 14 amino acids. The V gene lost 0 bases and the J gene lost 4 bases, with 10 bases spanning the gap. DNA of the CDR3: TGTGCCAGCAGCGTAGGAGGGGAGAGCACTGAAGCTTTCTTT. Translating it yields CASSVGGESTEAFF. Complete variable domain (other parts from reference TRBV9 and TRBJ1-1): DSGVTQTPKHLITATGQRVTLRCSPRSGDLSVYWYQQSLDQGLQFLIQYYNGEERAKGNILERFSAQQFPDLHSELNLSSLELGDSALYFCASSVGGESTEAFFGQGTRLTVV.

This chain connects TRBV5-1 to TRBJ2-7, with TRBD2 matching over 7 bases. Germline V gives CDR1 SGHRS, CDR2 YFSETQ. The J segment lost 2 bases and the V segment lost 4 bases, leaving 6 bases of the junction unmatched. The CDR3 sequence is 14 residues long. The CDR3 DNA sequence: TGCGCCAGCAGCAACACTGGGAGGGCCTACGAGCAGTACTTC. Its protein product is CASSNTGRAYEQYF.

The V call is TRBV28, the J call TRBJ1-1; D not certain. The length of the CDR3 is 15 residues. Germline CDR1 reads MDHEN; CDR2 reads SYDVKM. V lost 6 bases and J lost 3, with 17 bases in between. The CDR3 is CASSGETWVYTEAFF. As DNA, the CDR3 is TGTGCCAGCAGCGGCGAAACATGGGTTTACACTGAAGCTTTCTTT.

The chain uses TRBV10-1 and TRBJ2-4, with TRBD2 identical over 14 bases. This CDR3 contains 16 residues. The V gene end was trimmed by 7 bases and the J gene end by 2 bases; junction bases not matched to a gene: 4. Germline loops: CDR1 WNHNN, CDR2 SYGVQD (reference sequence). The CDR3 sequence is CASIGTSGSSKNIQYF. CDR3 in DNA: TGCGCCAGCATCGGGACTAGCGGGAGTTCCAAAAACATTCAGTACTTC.